This is a list of T cell receptor beta chains from one sample in a study of graft-versus-host responses after intestinal transplantation. Here immunoSEQ multiplex PCR was the method, and the copy in TCRdb shows in-frame clones only, minus some. The sample carries about 82,000 clones, roughly 89% recorded once. No antigen has been assigned to these receptors. The sequenced sample was unstimulated CD4+ T cells sorted from spleen or lymph node cells, obtained before intestinal transplant. These receptors originate from a human donor who received an intestinal transplant. The conserved cysteine and the conserved F or W are not part of the CDR3 here. Size tells how often a clone was seen (once, few, many) or the class of an expanded clone, and some rows leave it out.

abundance: -; v_gene: TRBV7-2; j_gene: TRBJ2-1; CDR3aa: ASSLRTGDNEQF
abundance: -; v_gene: TRBV18; j_gene: TRBJ1-4; CDR3aa: ASSPEQATDGKLF
abundance: -; v_gene: TRBV19; j_gene: TRBJ2-1; CDR3aa: ASSQRISYNEQF
abundance: -; v_gene: TRBV2; j_gene: TRBJ2-3; CDR3aa: ASSEMFGTGNTDTQY
abundance: -; v_gene: TRBV5-6; j_gene: TRBJ2-1; CDR3aa: ASSTSGGRNEQF
abundance: few; v_gene: TRBV14; j_gene: TRBJ1-4; CDR3aa: ASSQDHAVGEKLF
abundance: -; v_gene: TRBV10-2; j_gene: TRBJ2-7; CDR3aa: ASSRAYEQY
abundance: -; v_gene: TRBV7-2; j_gene: TRBJ2-1; CDR3aa: ASSLVASGGRHNEQF
abundance: -; v_gene: TRBV7-2; j_gene: TRBJ2-3; CDR3aa: ASSLGGVATQY
abundance: -; v_gene: TRBV7-9; j_gene: TRBJ1-4; CDR3aa: ASSQRGANEKLF
abundance: -; v_gene: TRBV6-5; j_gene: TRBJ1-6; CDR3aa: ASSSRTGEHNSPLH
abundance: -; v_gene: TRBV6-1; j_gene: TRBJ1-6; CDR3aa: ASRNTGGNSPLH
abundance: -; v_gene: TRBV9; j_gene: TRBJ2-5; CDR3aa: ASSEGTSGQETQY
abundance: -; v_gene: TRBV19; j_gene: TRBJ2-7; CDR3aa: ASSKDRDSHEQY
abundance: once; v_gene: TRBV30; j_gene: TRBJ1-2; CDR3aa: AWSVGQGVGYT
abundance: -; v_gene: TRBV18; j_gene: TRBJ1-2; CDR3aa: ASSPENYGYT
abundance: -; v_gene: TRBV21-1; j_gene: TRBJ2-1; CDR3aa: ATPKQGANEQF
abundance: -; v_gene: TRBV5-1; j_gene: TRBJ1-6; CDR3aa: ASSSTGTGVSPLH
abundance: -; v_gene: TRBV18; j_gene: TRBJ2-1; CDR3aa: ASSPIRDSYNEQF
abundance: -; v_gene: TRBV27; j_gene: TRBJ2-3; CDR3aa: ASSPAQGPLTDTQY
abundance: -; v_gene: TRBV7-2; j_gene: TRBJ2-2; CDR3aa: ASSPITGELF
abundance: -; v_gene: TRBV7-2; j_gene: TRBJ1-5; CDR3aa: ASSLGGTGVGSNQPQH
abundance: -; v_gene: TRBV18; j_gene: TRBJ2-7; CDR3aa: ASSARTDWYEQY